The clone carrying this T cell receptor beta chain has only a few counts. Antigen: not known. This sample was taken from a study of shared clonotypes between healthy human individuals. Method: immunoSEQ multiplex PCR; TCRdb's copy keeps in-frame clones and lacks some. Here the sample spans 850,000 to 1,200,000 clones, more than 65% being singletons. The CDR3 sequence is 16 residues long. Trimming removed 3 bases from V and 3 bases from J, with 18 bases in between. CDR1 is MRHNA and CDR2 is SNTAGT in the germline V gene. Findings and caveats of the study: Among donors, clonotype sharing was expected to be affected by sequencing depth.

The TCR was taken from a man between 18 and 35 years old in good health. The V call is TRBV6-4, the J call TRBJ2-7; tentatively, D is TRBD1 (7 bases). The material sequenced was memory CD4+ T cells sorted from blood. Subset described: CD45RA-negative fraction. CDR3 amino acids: CASSDPGGTANYEQYF. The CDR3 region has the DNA TGTGCCAGCAGTGATCCCGGCGGGACAGCGAACTACGAGCAGTACTTC.